The sequence of this TCR beta chain was determined in a study of cytomegalovirus exposure and HLA in healthy donors. The PCR contained 60 Vbeta and 13 Jbeta primers. The data were produced by immunoSEQ multiplex PCR, yet TCRdb's version contains in-frame clones alone and is incomplete. The sample lists over 70,000 clones, around 80% occurring once. V trimming: 1 base; J trimming: 3 bases; junction bases outside the gene matches: 7. CDR3 length: 16 residues. CDR1 and CDR2 (germline): LGHNA, YNFKEQ. The material sequenced was PBMCs. The chain employs TRBV4-2 and TRBJ2-5; TRBD2 aligns across 8 bases. The clonotype originates from a man between 18 and 35 years old in good health and CMV-seronegative. CDR3: CASSQGSGAAKETQYF. CDR3 DNA sequence: TGTGCCAGCAGCCAAGGTAGCGGGGCCGCCAAAGAGACCCAGTACTTC.